This T cell receptor beta chain derives from a study of tumor-infiltrating lymphocytes in primary liver carcinoma. Study context: Tumors were stage T1-T3 N0M0, about 4 to 11 cm across.

This clonotype was picked up many times. The source material, roughly 18-30 mg of unsorted bulk tissue, was used to co-extract RNA and DNA. TCR beta cDNA was prepared out of approximately 470 ng total RNA by means of a constant-region primer. Sequencing libraries for TCR beta derived from three nested multiplex PCR rounds that used slightly modified ARM-PCR. Use of TRBV1-TRBV30 forward primers with a C-beta reverse primer characterized the first two PCR rounds, which lasted about 10 cycles each. TCRdb used MiXCR to reprocess the multiplex PCR reads, holding one entry per CDR3 protein. The sample has around 71,000 distinct CDR3 sequences, 71% seen once; the top ten hold about an eighth. V lost 3 bases, J lost 3 bases, and 5 bases stayed unmatched. In germline, CDR1 is GTSNPN, CDR2 SVGIG (reference sequence). This CDR3 is built from 15 residues.

The sequence was obtained from a woman in her fifties or sixties with primary liver carcinoma and hepatitis B virus infection. Sequencing was done on a sample of liver tumor tissue from sampling region 4. Sample subset: tumor region T4, right-lateral pole. V and J are TRBV30 and TRBJ2-2, with 9 positions matching TRBD1. CDR3 DNA sequence: TGTGCCTGGAGCGGACAGGGGCAGGACACCGGGGAGCTGTTTTTT. As protein: CAWSGQGQDTGELFF.